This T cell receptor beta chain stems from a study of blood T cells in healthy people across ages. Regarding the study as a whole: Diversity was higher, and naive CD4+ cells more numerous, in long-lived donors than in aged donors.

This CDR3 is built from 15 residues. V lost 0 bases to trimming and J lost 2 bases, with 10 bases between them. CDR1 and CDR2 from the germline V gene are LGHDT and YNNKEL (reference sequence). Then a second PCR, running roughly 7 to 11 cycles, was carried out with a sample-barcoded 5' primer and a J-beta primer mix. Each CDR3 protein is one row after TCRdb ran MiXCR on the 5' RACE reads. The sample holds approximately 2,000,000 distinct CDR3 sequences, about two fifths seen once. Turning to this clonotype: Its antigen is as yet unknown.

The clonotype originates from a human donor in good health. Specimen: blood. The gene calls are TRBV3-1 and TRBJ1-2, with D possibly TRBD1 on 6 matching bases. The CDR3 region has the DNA TGTGCCAGCAGCCAAGATTTGGGGGCAAACTATGGCTACACCTTC. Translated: CASSQDLGANYGYTF.